One sample yielded the 22 T cell receptor beta chains listed below, sequenced in a study of cytomegalovirus exposure and HLA in healthy donors. PCR employed 60 Vbeta and 13 Jbeta primers. The data were produced by immunoSEQ multiplex PCR, yet TCRdb's version contains in-frame clones alone and is incomplete. The sample has some 28,000 clones; the top ten hold roughly 0.74%. Input material: PBMCs. The receptors come from a man aged 30 to 45 in good health and CMV-seronegative.

The chain links TRBV29-1 to TRBJ1-2; tentatively, D is TRBD1 (6 bases). This CDR3 spans 13 amino acids. With 7 bases removed from V and 5 bases from J, the gap between germline ends came to 17 bases. Germline V CDR1 and CDR2: SQVTM, ANQGSEA. The DNA for the CDR3 is TGCAGCGCTCCTCAGGACAGAGGGTATGGCTACACCTTC. Translation gives CSAPQDRGYGYTF.

V is TRBV29-1 and J is TRBJ2-7, with 7 positions matching TRBD1. V shed 5 bases, J shed 1 base, and the junction held 2 bases outside the gene matches. The germline CDR1 and CDR2 sequences are SQVTM and ANQGSEA. CDR3 size: 12 residues. The chain's CDR3 is CSVWTGSYEQYF. CDR3 DNA: TGCAGCGTTTGGACAGGATCCTACGAGCAGTACTTC.

The J gene is TRBJ1-4, the V gene TRBV15, with a possible D match to TRBD1 (6 bases). Germline V gene data show CDR1 as LNHNV and CDR2 as YYDKDF (reference sequence). CDR3 length: 15 residues. The ends were cut back, 6 bases at V and 7 bases at J, with 18 bases in the middle. In nucleotides, the CDR3 is TGTGCCACCAGACGCACAGGGTGGGAGGGTGAAAAACTGTTTTTT. Translating gives CATRRTGWEGEKLFF.

V gene TRBV9 combines with J gene TRBJ1-2; D is uncertain. This CDR3 has 14 amino acids. Germline lookup yields CDR1 SGDLS and CDR2 YYNGEE. Trimming removed 3 bases from V and 8 bases from J, with 17 bases in between. The CDR3 sequence: CASSDLRGGVGYTF. The CDR3 bases are TGTGCCAGCAGCGATTTACGGGGTGGGGTGGGCTACACCTTC. The entire variable domain, with the rest obtained from reference TRBV9 and TRBJ1-2, is as follows: DSGVTQTPKHLITATGQRVTLRCSPRSGDLSVYWYQQSLDQGLQFLIQYYNGEERAKGNILERFSAQQFPDLHSELNLSSLELGDSALYFCASSDLRGGVGYTFGSGTRLTVV.

The chain joins TRBV9 to TRBJ2-3; weak D call: TRBD1 (5 bases). Deletions cut 7 bases from V and 0 bases from J, with 18 bases between. CDR1 and CDR2 (germline): SGDLS, YYNGEE. This CDR3 region has 16 residues. As DNA, the CDR3 is TGTGCCAGCGCGCCACCCAGGGTGGGGAGCACAGATACGCAGTATTTT. This sequence encodes CASAPPRVGSTDTQYF.

CDR3 region: CATHDSLGLFF. For the CDR3, the DNA is TGTGCCACTCACGACAGCCTGGGGCTGTTTTTT. This rearrangement joins TRBV6-5 to TRBJ2-2, with D possibly TRBD1 on 5 matching bases. From germline, CDR1 is MNHEY and CDR2 SVGAGI. The ends were cut back, 10 bases at V and 13 bases at J, with 16 bases in the middle. The CDR3 has 11 amino acids.

This chain uses TRBV6-5 with TRBJ2-7, with 8 bases identical to TRBD1. From germline, CDR1 is MNHEY and CDR2 SVGAGI. The length of the CDR3 is 15 residues. Trimming at V came to 4 bases and at J to 4 bases, leaving 9 bases not matched to a gene. CDR3 loop: CASSSARTGRYEQYF. DNA for the CDR3: TGTGCCAGCAGTTCTGCCAGGACAGGGCGATACGAGCAGTACTTC.

The chain joins TRBV19 to TRBJ1-4; D is possibly TRBD1 (5 bases). The CDR3 extends over 14 amino acids. The germline gives CDR1 LNHDA, CDR2 SQIVND (reference sequence). Trimming removed 3 bases at V and 13 bases at J, with 18 bases between. CDR3 in DNA: TGTGCCAGTAGTATGAGATTAACAGGAACATCACTGTTTTTT. Protein sequence: CASSMRLTGTSLFF.

V usage is TRBV7-3 and J usage is TRBJ2-1; 7 bases fit TRBD1. Per the germline V gene, CDR1 is SGHTA and CDR2 is FQGTGA. With V trimmed by 1 base and J by 5 bases, 5 bases remained unmatched. The CDR3 consists of 15 residues. CDR3 in DNA: TGTGCCAGCAGCTTAAGTAGGGGGCTCGACAATGAGCAGTTCTTC. The encoded protein is CASSLSRGLDNEQFF.

The chain employs TRBV27 and TRBJ2-3, with TRBD2 identical over 7 bases. This CDR3 comprises 14 residues. The junction had 7 bases not matched to a gene; V was cut back by 3 bases and J by 7 bases. The germline V gene has CDR1 MNHEY and CDR2 SMNVEV (reference sequence). CDR3 in amino acids: CASSFASGHYTQYF. The CDR3 coding sequence is TGTGCCAGCAGTTTTGCTAGCGGTCACTATACGCAGTATTTT.

The rearrangement links TRBV2 to TRBJ1-1; D perhaps matches TRBD1 (6 bases). Germline CDR1 is SNHLY and CDR2 is FYNNEI. Trimming left V 8 bases short and J 8 bases short, with 15 bases between. The CDR3 length is 12 residues. The CDR3 loop is CASEDPGTEAFF. The DNA of the CDR3 is TGTGCCAGCGAGGACCCCGGGACAGAAGCTTTCTTT.

The chain carries TRBV5-1 and TRBJ2-5; 12 bases align to TRBD2. J was trimmed by 4 bases and V by 0 bases; bases with no gene match: 4. The length of the CDR3 is 16 residues. Per germline, CDR1 SGHRS and CDR2 YFSETQ. CDR3 amino acids: CASSLGLAGVRETQYF. CDR3 sequence (DNA): TGCGCCAGCAGCTTGGGACTAGCGGGAGTGAGAGAGACCCAGTACTTC.

The chain is built from TRBV5-1 and TRBJ1-1; D is undetermined. Germline loops: CDR1 SGHRS, CDR2 YFSETQ. V gave up 3 bases and J gave up 10 bases, with 22 bases separating them. The CDR3 sequence is 15 residues long. The CDR3 region has the DNA TGCGCCAGCAGCTGGGAGTTTGACACCCCCGCGCCAGCTTTCTTT. Amino acids: CASSWEFDTPAPAFF.

The V and J genes are TRBV28 and TRBJ1-2, with 7 bases aligning to TRBD1. The CDR3 consists of 18 residues. Germline values: CDR1 MDHEN, CDR2 SYDVKM. The ends lost 2 bases at V and 4 bases at J; junction bases unmatched: 16. The CDR3 reads CASSLDTGLWDSLYGYTF. The CDR3 region has the DNA TGTGCCAGCAGTTTAGACACGGGATTATGGGACAGCCTCTATGGCTACACCTTC.

The chain uses TRBV13 and TRBJ1-2, with D maybe TRBD1 (6 bases). Germline CDR1 and CDR2: PRHDT and FYEKMQ (reference sequence). Trimming removed 4 bases from V and 6 bases from J, with 18 bases in between. This CDR3 comprises 15 residues. The DNA for the CDR3 is TGTGCCAGCAGCTCGCCAGGACAGCGTAGTAATGGCTACACCTTC. Residues: CASSSPGQRSNGYTF.

The chain joins TRBV25-1 to TRBJ2-7; TRBD1 aligns across 7 bases. CDR1 and CDR2 from the germline V gene are MGHDK and SYGVNS. The CDR3 spans 17 residues. V lost 2 bases, J lost 3 bases, and 13 bases stayed unmatched. Here the CDR3 reads CASSEAGGGRDSYEQYF. The CDR3 DNA reads as TGTGCCAGCAGTGAAGCTGGTGGTGGAAGGGACAGCTACGAGCAGTACTTC.

The rearrangement links TRBV9 to TRBJ1-3; TRBD1 matches at 9 bases. CDR1 is SGDLS, CDR2 YYNGEE, per germline. With 1 base clipped from V and 4 bases from J, the junction kept 3 bases outside the gene matches. This CDR3 is built from 15 residues. DNA of the CDR3: TGTGCCAGCAGCGTAACAGGGGGCTTCGGAAACACCATATATTTT. This encodes CASSVTGGFGNTIYF.

V and J are TRBV5-1 and TRBJ2-5, with a tentative D call TRBD2 (6 bases). The V and J ends lost 0 bases and 1 base respectively, with 10 bases between them. This CDR3 contains 15 residues. The germline CDR1 and CDR2 sequences are SGHRS and YFSETQ. DNA for the CDR3: TGCGCCAGCAGCTTGGATGGCGGGACCCAAGAGACCCAGTACTTC. It encodes CASSLDGGTQETQYF.

The CDR3 loop reads CASSNPKGGYGYTF. The CDR3 nucleotides are TGTGCCAGCAGTAACCCAAAAGGGGGCTATGGCTACACCTTC. The gene calls are TRBV5-4 and TRBJ1-2; tentative D call: TRBD1 (6 bases). Trimming shortened V by 5 bases and J by 4 bases, and 15 bases separated the two germline ends. Germline V gene sequence: CDR1 SGHNT, CDR2 YYREEE (reference sequence). The length of the CDR3 is 14 residues.

J is TRBJ2-2 and V is TRBV9, with 7 bases identical to TRBD1. CDR1 and CDR2 from the germline V gene are SGDLS and YYNGEE. CDR3 length: 18 amino acids. V lost 0 bases and J lost 3; bases outside the gene matches: 11. The CDR3 protein is CASSVGIRGQRDTGELFF. DNA for the CDR3: TGTGCCAGCAGCGTAGGGATCAGGGGACAGCGAGACACCGGGGAGCTGTTTTTT.

The chain uses TRBV9 and TRBJ2-7; 8 bases line up with TRBD2. V was clipped by 0 bases and J by 2 bases; unmatched bases: 10. CDR3 length: 17 residues. The V gene's germline CDR1 is SGDLS and CDR2 YYNGEE. The CDR3 coding sequence is TGTGCCAGCAGCGTAGATGGGGGTAGCGGGAACCCCTACGAGCAGTACTTC. It yields the protein CASSVDGGSGNPYEQYF.

The rearrangement links TRBV7-9 to TRBJ2-6; weak D call: TRBD1 (6 bases). Germline V gives CDR1 SEHNR, CDR2 FQNEAQ (reference sequence). Trimming pared 8 bases from V and 0 bases from J, leaving 20 bases between. This CDR3 region has 18 residues. CDR3 in DNA: TGTGCCAGCCGACCCGAAACAGGGCTAATCTCTGGGGCCAACGTCCTGACTTTC. Amino acids: CASRPETGLISGANVLTF.